The 22 T cell receptor beta chains listed next were all sequenced from one sample in a study of shared clonotypes between healthy human individuals (dated by TCRdb to 2018 to 2021). The library relied on the immunoSEQ multiplex PCR assay. The immuneACCESS repertoire file appears here via TCRdb, limited to in-frame rearrangements. These files lack a portion of the clones; in checked studies, under half of the deficit traces to unresolved V genes, and the cause of the others is not known. In all, the sample holds about 1.5 million clones, and approximately 97% of those were seen once. Over 1% of the sample rests with the top ten. The sequencing sample was made of naive CD4+ T cells sorted from blood. Reading the label with the study, this specimen's cell subset or site is: CD45RA+ positively selected. These receptors were collected from a man younger than 40 in good health.

This clone was recorded only once. The V call is TRBV7-9, the J call TRBJ2-1, with 8 bases fitting TRBD2. The CDR3 runs to 17 residues. Trimming at V came to 8 bases and at J to 2 bases, leaving 14 bases not matched to a gene. Germline V lookup: CDR1 SEHNR, CDR2 FQNEAQ (reference sequence). The CDR3 region has the DNA TGTGCCAGCCCTTCCCTAAGCGGGAGACCGACCTACAATGAGCAGTTCTTC. It translates to CASPSLSGRPTYNEQFF.

V usage is TRBV25-1 and J usage is TRBJ1-2; D remains unclear. This CDR3 has 12 residues. With 3 bases removed from V and 8 bases from J, the gap between germline ends came to 10 bases. CDR1 MGHDK and CDR2 SYGVNS come from the germline V gene. In nucleotides, the CDR3 is TGTGCCAGCAGTGAGGATACCCGGGGCTACACCTTC. It encodes CASSEDTRGYTF.

J is TRBJ2-1 and V is TRBV9; 9 nucleotides match TRBD1. Germline V CDR1 and CDR2: SGDLS, YYNGEE. The CDR3 length is 14 residues. The ends lost 0 bases at V and 7 bases at J; junction bases unmatched: 2. The CDR3 reads CASSVVTGGNEQFF. CDR3 DNA: TGTGCCAGCAGCGTAGTGACAGGGGGTAATGAGCAGTTCTTC. The full variable domain, in which reference TRBV9 and TRBJ2-1 provide the parts outside the CDR3, is DSGVTQTPKHLITATGQRVTLRCSPRSGDLSVYWYQQSLDQGLQFLIQYYNGEERAKGNILERFSAQQFPDLHSELNLSSLELGDSALYFCASSVVTGGNEQFFGPGTRLTVL.

The genes are TRBV7-2 and TRBJ2-5; D gene uncertain. CDR1 SGHTA and CDR2 FQGNSA come from the germline V gene. Deletions cut 2 bases from V and 5 bases from J, with 9 bases between. The CDR3 totals 13 residues. CDR3 DNA sequence: TGTGCCAGCAGCTTATCGGTTTGGGAGACCCAGTACTTC. It encodes CASSLSVWETQYF.

The CDR3 DNA is TGTGCCAGTAGAAAGACTAGCGGGAGGGCCCAGGAGACCCAGTACTTC. This codes for CASRKTSGRAQETQYF. The chain couples TRBV19 to TRBJ2-5; 14 bases line up with TRBD2. Germline V gene data show CDR1 as LNHDA and CDR2 as SQIVND (reference sequence). The CDR3 length is 16 residues. V shed 6 bases, J shed 5 bases, and the junction held 8 bases outside the gene matches.

The chain recombines TRBV10-3 with TRBJ1-1, with D unresolved. CDR3 length: 15 amino acids. V shed 0 bases and J shed 5 bases, with 13 bases lying between them. Germline V gene lookup returns CDR1 ENHRY and CDR2 SYGVKD. CDR3 in DNA: TGTGCCATCAGTGAGTCGATACAGATGTGGACTGAAGCTTTCTTT. Its protein is CAISESIQMWTEAFF.

The chain is built from TRBV5-1 and TRBJ2-5; tentative D call: TRBD1 (6 bases). Trimming took off 7 bases at V and 2 bases at J, with 27 bases between the two ends. In germline, CDR1 is SGHRS, CDR2 YFSETQ. The CDR3 consists of 18 residues. The CDR3 nucleotides are TGCGCCAGCGAGCTTCAGGGGTCGCTGTTCCGAGATCAAGAGACCCAGTACTTC. Amino acid sequence: CASELQGSLFRDQETQYF.

The gene calls are TRBV6-5 and TRBJ1-1; D unresolved. The CDR3 loop spans 13 amino acids. The V gene lost 6 bases and the J gene lost 1 base, with 9 bases spanning the gap. The germline V gene encodes CDR1 MNHEY and CDR2 SVGAGI. The CDR3 nucleotides are TGTGCCAGCAGAACGGCGCCGAACACTGAAGCTTTCTTT. Translating it yields CASRTAPNTEAFF.

V gene TRBV7-3 combines with J gene TRBJ2-1, with TRBD2 identical over 8 bases. The CDR3 loop spans 15 amino acids. The J segment lost 8 bases and the V segment lost 6 bases, leaving 12 bases of the junction unmatched. Germline-derived CDR1 and CDR2 are SGHTA and FQGTGA. The CDR3 spells CASSTGTRFFDEQFF. DNA for the CDR3: TGTGCCAGCAGTACCGGGACTAGATTTTTCGATGAGCAGTTCTTC.

The chain has TRBV29-1 and TRBJ2-3, with D unclear. V was pared by 4 bases and J by 4 bases, with 12 bases between. The CDR3 runs to 13 residues. Looked up from germline, CDR1 is SQVTM and CDR2 is ANQGSEA. The CDR3, as DNA: TGCAGCGTTGGTCGGAGTTTGGCAGATACGCAGTATTTT. Translated: CSVGRSLADTQYF.

The V call is TRBV9, the J call TRBJ1-5; D is unclear. Trimming shortened V by 5 bases and J by 9 bases, and 18 bases separated the two germline ends. Germline CDR1 is SGDLS and CDR2 is YYNGEE. This CDR3 is built from 14 residues. CDR3 bases: TGTGCCAGCAGTATGTGGCGGGGAACGGGGCCCCAGCATTTT. It specifies CASSMWRGTGPQHF.

The V and J genes are TRBV20-1 and TRBJ2-1; D not certain. V lost 3 bases, J lost 6 bases, and 6 bases lay in between. From germline, CDR1 is DFQATT and CDR2 SNEGSKA (reference sequence). This CDR3 is 11 amino acids long. CDR3 nucleotides: TGCAGTGCTAGGGGATTCAATGAGCAGTTCTTC. Its protein is CSARGFNEQFF.

This sequence joins TRBV1 and TRBJ1-5; the table gives TRBD1 as D, unverified against the DNA. TRBV1 is recorded as a pseudogene. The CDR3 has 17 residues. The CDR3 loop is CTSSQVNRDSSNQPQHF. In nucleotides, the CDR3 is TGCACCAGCAGCCAAGTGAACAGGGACAGTAGCAATCAGCCCCAGCATTTT.

This clone came up once. Other DNA sequences of this sample code for an identical CDR3. V and J are TRBV28 and TRBJ2-7, with D uncertain. V lost 3 bases to trimming and J lost 2 bases, with 5 bases between them. Germline V lookup: CDR1 MDHEN, CDR2 SYDVKM. The CDR3 is made up of 12 amino acids. The DNA for the CDR3 is TGTGCCAGCAGTTTGATCACCTACGAGCAGTACTTC. Protein product: CASSLITYEQYF. The full variable domain, rest sourced from reference TRBV28 and TRBJ2-7, is DVKVTQSSRYLVKRTGEKVFLECVQDMDHENMFWYRQDPGLGLRLIYFSYDVKMKEKGDIPEGYSVSREKKERFSLILESASTNQTSMYLCASSLITYEQYFGPGTRLTVT.

This rearrangement joins TRBV7-9 to TRBJ2-5, with TRBD1 matching 8 bases. CDR3 length: 15 amino acids. CDR1 and CDR2 from the germline V gene are SEHNR and FQNEAQ (reference sequence). Trimming at V came to 1 base and at J to 4 bases, leaving 5 bases not matched to a gene. DNA of the CDR3: TGTGCCAGCAGCTTAGTTCTTGACAGGGGAGAGACCCAGTACTTC. Its protein is CASSLVLDRGETQYF.

V gene TRBV27 combines with J gene TRBJ2-6; D not certain. V was cut by 5 bases and J by 0 bases, with 8 bases left in between. Germline-derived CDR1 and CDR2 are MNHEY and SMNVEV (reference sequence). CDR3 length: 15 amino acids. The CDR3 sequence: CASSPRFSGANVLTF. The CDR3, as DNA: TGTGCCAGCAGTCCGCGATTCTCTGGGGCCAACGTCCTGACTTTC. Together with reference TRBV27 and TRBJ2-6, the CDR3 gives the full variable domain: EAQVTQNPRYLITVTGKKLTVTCSQNMNHEYMSWYRQDPGLGLRQIYYSMNVEVTDKGDVPEGYKVSRKEKRNFPLILESPSPNQTSLYFCASSPRFSGANVLTFGAGSRLTVL.

V is TRBV5-4 and J is TRBJ2-3; D not certain. Germline lookup yields CDR1 SGHNT and CDR2 YYREEE (reference sequence). V lost 2 bases and J lost 2, with 9 bases in between. This CDR3 has 14 amino acids. The CDR3 protein is CASSLREVTDTQYF. The DNA for the CDR3 is TGTGCCAGCAGCTTACGCGAGGTCACAGATACGCAGTATTTT.

As DNA, the CDR3 is TGTGCCAGCACCATATGGCCGGGACAGGGGGCCTACGAGCAGTACTTC. Translated, it gives CASTIWPGQGAYEQYF. This rearrangement joins TRBV2 to TRBJ2-7, with 11 bases matching TRBD1. Germline loops: CDR1 SNHLY, CDR2 FYNNEI. J lost 2 bases, V lost 7 bases, and 10 bases had no gene match. The CDR3 spans 16 residues. Looking up the rest from reference TRBV2 and TRBJ2-7 gives the full variable domain: EPEVTQTPSHQVTQMGQEVILRCVPISNHLYFYWYRQILGQKVEFLVSFYNNEISEKSEIFDDQFSVERPDGSNFTLKIRSTKLEDSAMYFCASTIWPGQGAYEQYFGPGTRLTVT.

V is TRBV19 and J is TRBJ2-5; tentative D call: TRBD1 (6 bases). Germline assignment: CDR1 LNHDA and CDR2 SQIVND (reference sequence). V was clipped by 5 bases and J by 0 bases, with 13 bases between them. The CDR3 is made up of 15 amino acids. CDR3 residues: CASSANTGYQETQYF. The CDR3 DNA reads as TGTGCCAGTAGTGCCAATACAGGGTACCAAGAGACCCAGTACTTC.

V usage is TRBV11-2 and J usage is TRBJ1-2, with D perhaps TRBD1 (5 bases). This CDR3 has 16 amino acids. The V and J ends lost 4 bases and 6 bases respectively, with 21 bases between them. Germline V CDR1 and CDR2: SGHAT, FQNNGV. Here the CDR3 DNA reads TGTGCCAGCAGCTCACTCCGGGGCCTCCTACGGGATGGCTACACCTTC. Its translation: CASSSLRGLLRDGYTF.

The chain employs TRBV7-8 and TRBJ1-1; D not resolved. Between the trimmed V and J ends, which lost 4 bases and 6 bases, there was a span of 15 bases. This CDR3 has 14 amino acids. CDR1 is SGHVS and CDR2 is FQNEAQ in the germline V gene. The CDR3 bases are TGTGCCAGCAGCTCCGGCGGAGGGAGAGCTGAAGCTTTCTTT. This translates into CASSSGGGRAEAFF.

The chain is built from TRBV5-4 and TRBJ1-1, with a tentative D call TRBD1 (6 bases). The CDR3 covers 15 residues. Germline CDR1 SGHNT, CDR2 YYREEE (reference sequence). The V end was cut by 3 bases, the J end by 4 bases, with 16 bases between. This CDR3 reads CASSSGGDMSTEAFF. DNA for the CDR3: TGTGCCAGCAGCTCCGGCGGGGACATGAGCACTGAAGCTTTCTTT. Combining the CDR3 with reference TRBV5-4 and TRBJ1-1 gives the whole variable domain ETGVTQSPTHLIKTRGQQVTLRCSSQSGHNTVSWYQQALGQGPQFIFQYYREEENGRGNFPPRFSGLQFPNYSSELNVNALELDDSALYLCASSSGGDMSTEAFFGQGTRLTVV.